This T cell receptor (beta chain) was captured by sequencing in a study of blood T cell repertoires in COVID-19. Overall study context: Donors in the United States, Italy and Spain gave samples during acute or convalescent COVID-19. PBMCs, B-cell-depleted T cells, or T cells provided the cDNA or gDNA that made up the material.

Generated by immunoSEQ multiplex PCR, the TCRdb table keeps only in-frame clones and is missing some. Of approximately 270,000 clones in the sample, under 90% were seen once. Enrolled through a virtual design, the participants were between about 18 and 89 years of age and came from 24 US areas. In assigning cohorts, the study relied on participant-reported clinical history. This CDR3 contains 13 residues. Trimming cost V 8 bases and J 5 bases; bases outside gene matches: 8. Germline lookup yields CDR1 SGHNT and CDR2 YYREEE (reference sequence). The chain carries TRBV5-4 and TRBJ1-2; the match to TRBD1 covers 8 bases. The sequencing input was PBMCs or T cells enriched from blood (not recorded which). This sequence originates from a woman aged 60-70 years who had recovered from COVID-19. CDR3 sequence (DNA): TGTGCCAGTAACAGACAGGGGCGGTATGGCTACACCTTC. Translated, it gives CASNRQGRYGYTF. Variable domain in full (rest from reference TRBV5-4 and TRBJ1-2): ETGVTQSPTHLIKTRGQQVTLRCSSQSGHNTVSWYQQALGQGPQFIFQYYREEENGRGNFPPRFSGLQFPNYSSELNVNALELDDSALYLCASNRQGRYGYTFGSGTRLTVV.